The sequence of this T cell receptor beta chain was determined in a study of post-analysis software for immune sequencing data (dated by TCRdb to between 2014 and 2017). As for the study more broadly: Recorded disease courses included relapsing-remitting, secondary progressive and progressive-relapsing multiple sclerosis, with some patients lacking subtype annotation. A subset of samples was prepared in parallel using single-end sample barcoding, then pooled and co-amplified after Illumina adapter ligation. Patient repertoires were compared against roughly 10 previously published healthy control repertoires from donors aged roughly 6 to 28 years.

TCR beta repertoires were profiled from peripheral blood of 13 young patients with multiple sclerosis to demonstrate the VDJtools post-analysis software. The patients with multiple sclerosis were children and adolescents between roughly 6 and 17 years of age. Study-level results and caveats: Significantly higher frequencies in patients than in controls were found for roughly five TRBV segments, including TRBV5-6, TRBV5-1 and TRBV20-1. Compared with controls, multiple sclerosis patients had significantly lower normalized Chao1 diversity, a finding suggesting substantial peripheral T-cell clonal expansion. The control group was slightly older than the multiple sclerosis patient group. When samples were clustered directly using the F measure, samples prepared in the same batch co-clustered strongly, which prompted a batch-effect correction.

Points on this clonotype: Its antigen is currently not known. No qualities accompany the bases; no much larger clone lies one base away.

Library construction relied on PCR. The listed sequencing device is Illumina HiSeq 2500. To reduce PCR and sequencing biases, unique molecular identifiers were built into the TCR beta cDNA libraries. Roughly 500,000 cDNA molecules were obtained per 1 to 10 million input T cells, so each molecule approximated one T cell. Patient libraries were prepared and sequenced with the same protocol used for the earlier healthy control dataset. Within a given batch, samples were prepared together, multiplexed and sequenced on the same HiSeq lane. Concerning the study's data processing: Raw barcoded reads were processed with MIGEC, discarding single-read molecular identifier groups before consensus assembly and CDR3 extraction. Clonotype tables were post-analysed with VDJtools, normalizing diversity by down-sampling all datasets to the smallest sample size. Repertoire overlap clustering matched CDR3 amino acid but not nucleotide sequences to correct batch-related cross-sample contamination. TCRdb handled the public reads itself, with Q25 trimming in fastp and clone calling in MiXCR, and kept productive beta chains. A single entry per CDR3 protein holds the most common genes and DNA from its merged rows. The V and J calls come from TCRdb's annotation, not from the publication. The table for this sample lists about 770,000 distinct CDR3 sequences; around 42% of them were counted only once. Together, the top ten hold roughly 4.9% of the sample.

V loses 2 bases, J loses 7 bases, and the germline ends lie 14 bases apart. From cysteine to phenylalanine, the CDR3 is 14 amino acids long. Solely the CDR3 DNA is kept, with 42 bases framed from the first base. CDR1 and CDR2, per the germline V gene, are MNHEY and SVGAGI. In this chain, TRBV6-5 is recombined with TRBJ1-2, with TRBD1 perhaps the D gene, on 5 matching bases. This receptor was taken from a girl under 18 with multiple sclerosis. Sequences were obtained from blood. Read as DNA, the sequence is TGTGCCAGCAGTTACGCGGCAGGGAGGGGTGGCTACACCTTC. Its protein product is CASSYAAGRGGYTF.